Below are 12 T cell receptor beta chains sequenced from a single sample in a study of blood T cell repertoires in COVID-19. The method was immunoSEQ multiplex PCR; TCRdb's version includes in-frame clones alone and lacks a portion of them. The table shows around 250,000 clones, with 84% occurring only once. The sequencing sample was made of peripheral blood. These TCRs come from a woman aged 40 to 50 who had recovered from COVID-19.

The chain has TRBV25-1 and TRBJ1-1, with a tentative D call TRBD1 (5 bases). CDR3 length: 15 residues. V gave up 8 bases and J gave up 0 bases, with 16 bases separating them. The germline V gene encodes CDR1 MGHDK and CDR2 SYGVNS. In nucleotides, the CDR3 is TGTGCCAGCTCACTCCCGGGGGATATGAACACTGAAGCTTTCTTT. Translated, it gives CASSLPGDMNTEAFF. Together with reference TRBV25-1 and TRBJ1-1, the CDR3 gives the full variable domain: EADIYQTPRYLVIGTGKKITLECSQTMGHDKMYWYQQDPGMELHLIHYSYGVNSTEKGDLSSESTVSRIRTEHFPLTLESARPSHTSQYLCASSLPGDMNTEAFFGQGTRLTVV.

The gene calls are TRBV6-5 and TRBJ2-7; possible D gene TRBD2, 5 bases. This CDR3 region has 14 residues. Trimming stripped 6 bases from V and 2 bases from J, with 14 bases between. Germline V gene data show CDR1 as MNHEY and CDR2 as SVGAGI. This CDR3 is CASSTPGVAYEQYF. The CDR3 bases are TGTGCCAGCAGCACCCCCGGGGTGGCCTACGAGCAGTACTTC.

With respect to this clone: The junction does not match germline at one end; this may be a read error. V usage is TRBV6-1 and J usage is TRBJ2-2, with TRBD2 as a possible D gene (5 bases). The CDR3 sequence is 14 residues long. Per germline, CDR1 MNHNS and CDR2 SASEGT. CDR3 loop: CANSRGTDTGELFF. CDR3 DNA: TGTGCCAACAGTCGGGGTACTGACACCGGGGAGCTGTTTTTT.

The genes are TRBV11-3 and TRBJ2-1; D gene uncertain. Germline V gene sequence: CDR1 SGHNT, CDR2 YENEEA. The CDR3 consists of 12 residues. V lost 0 bases and J 8 bases, leaving 5 bases between the germline ends. CDR3 in DNA: TGTGCCAGCAGCTTAGAGTACTATGAGCAGTTCTTC. Translation: CASSLEYYEQFF.

V and J are TRBV3-1 (or the pseudogene TRBV3-2) and TRBJ1-1; 7 bases fit TRBD1. This CDR3 has 15 residues. V lost 3 bases to trimming and J lost 5 bases; unmatched junction nucleotides: 9. Germline CDR1 is LGHDT and CDR2 is YNNKEL (reference sequence). This CDR3 reads CASSHGDRAWTEAFF. The CDR3 DNA sequence: TGTGCCAGCAGCCACGGAGACAGGGCTTGGACTGAAGCTTTCTTT.

CDR3 protein: CASSPKGAPLAKNIQYF. CDR3 DNA: TGTGCCAGCAGCCCGAAAGGGGCTCCCCTAGCCAAAAACATTCAGTACTTC. The chain couples TRBV7-9 to TRBJ2-4, with D possibly matching TRBD1 (5 bases). V dropped 5 bases and J dropped 0 bases, with 17 bases sitting between them. CDR3 length equals 17 residues. Germline V gives CDR1 SEHNR, CDR2 FQNEAQ (reference sequence).

The genes are TRBV4-2 and TRBJ1-2; D not certain. Germline V CDR1 and CDR2: LGHNA, YNFKEQ. The CDR3 sequence is 16 residues long. The germline V and J ends were trimmed by 0 bases and 4 bases, with 15 bases remaining between them. CDR3 bases: TGTGCCAGCAGCCAAGAAGTCAGTCCGCAATTCTATGGCTACACCTTC. This encodes CASSQEVSPQFYGYTF.

CDR3 amino acids: CATSRVGWGRVAYEQYF. DNA for the CDR3: TGTGCCACCAGCAGAGTTGGATGGGGCAGGGTGGCCTACGAGCAGTACTTC. J is TRBJ2-7 and V is TRBV15, with D possibly matching TRBD1 (5 bases). CDR3 length equals 17 residues. V gave up 1 base and J gave up 2 bases, with 18 bases separating them. Germline V CDR1 and CDR2: LNHNV, YYDKDF (reference sequence).

This chain connects TRBV5-1 to TRBJ1-1; 8 bases align to TRBD1. Per the germline V gene, CDR1 is SGHRS and CDR2 is YFSETQ. The CDR3 runs 16 residues. With V trimmed by 4 bases and J by 4 bases, 12 bases remained unmatched. The chain's CDR3 is CASSLGTGGVSTEAFF. The CDR3 region has the DNA TGCGCCAGCAGCCTTGGGACAGGAGGTGTGAGCACTGAAGCTTTCTTT.

V gene TRBV7-2 combines with J gene TRBJ2-7; D is possibly TRBD2 (6 bases). The CDR3 loop spans 14 amino acids. V was clipped by 2 bases and J by 2 bases, with 10 bases between them. Germline V lookup: CDR1 SGHTA, CDR2 FQGNSA. Written as DNA, the CDR3 is TGTGCCAGCAGCTTATACGGGGGAGCCTACGAGCAGTACTTC. Protein product: CASSLYGGAYEQYF.

The V and J genes are TRBV9 and TRBJ2-2, with TRBD2 matching over 7 bases. Trimming at V came to 0 bases and at J to 2 bases, leaving 4 bases not matched to a gene. The CDR3 is 16 amino acids. CDR1 is SGDLS, CDR2 YYNGEE, per germline. CDR3 DNA: TGTGCCAGCAGCGTAGGGGACTATCATAACACCGGGGAGCTGTTTTTT. It is translated as CASSVGDYHNTGELFF.

V and J are TRBV28 and TRBJ1-3; D ambiguous. The V gene's germline CDR1 is MDHEN and CDR2 SYDVKM. The V end lost 6 bases, the J end lost 4 bases, and 22 bases lay between the germline ends. The CDR3 has 17 residues. The CDR3 nucleotides read TGTGCCAGCAGACCCGCCCCTGCTCAATCGGGAGGAAACACCATATATTTT. Amino acid sequence: CASRPAPAQSGGNTIYF. Using reference TRBV28 and TRBJ1-3 for the parts outside the CDR3, the full variable domain is DVKVTQSSRYLVKRTGEKVFLECVQDMDHENMFWYRQDPGLGLRLIYFSYDVKMKEKGDIPEGYSVSREKKERFSLILESASTNQTSMYLCASRPAPAQSGGNTIYFGEGSWLTVV.